This TCR beta chain appears in the sequencing data of a study of T cell repertoires in cytomegalovirus infection. To note about this clonotype: Its antigen is currently unknown.

Per germline, CDR1 LNHDA and CDR2 SQIVND (reference sequence). V was pared by 7 bases and J by 7 bases, with 12 bases of the junction left unmatched. The CDR3 sequence is 17 residues long. From the reads, TCRdb called clonotypes with MiXCR, one entry per CDR3 protein. This sample has some 310,000 distinct CDR3 sequences, with 20% to 25% found just once. The rearrangement joins TRBV19 to TRBJ2-1; TRBD2 matches 14 bases. The material sequenced was cultured PBMCs, taken from culture after CMV antigen stimulation. This receptor was taken from a human donor in good health (CMV status not recorded). Some clones in this sample may be carry-over from other donors' samples. CDR3 loop: CASTGTSGSTKRNEQFF. For the CDR3, the DNA is TGTGCCAGTACCGGGACTAGCGGGAGCACAAAGAGGAATGAGCAGTTCTTC.